This T cell receptor (beta chain) is from a study of radiation and T cells in renal cell carcinoma. Looking at the study overall: Nephrectomy followed 15 Gy stereotactic body radiation by 4 weeks.

Assay: immunoSEQ multiplex PCR; the TCRdb copy retains only in-frame clones and omits some. The data show about 150,000 clones, with about 88% seen just once and 9.5% to 15% held by the top ten. Time point noted: baseline pretreatment blood. Treatment in this sample: 15 Gy SBRT to primary tumor, nephrectomy 4 weeks later. Blood was sampled at baseline, 2 weeks and 4 weeks after SBRT. CDR3 length: 16 residues. Looked up from germline, CDR1 is PRHDT and CDR2 is FYEKMQ (reference sequence). V dropped 0 bases and J dropped 0; count of bases not matched to a gene: 4. The gene calls are TRBV13 and TRBJ2-5; TRBD2 agrees at 7 bases. The sequence came from a woman between 45 and 60 years old with renal cell carcinoma. Sequencing used blood, obtained from a patient whose treatment included radiotherapy and nephrectomy. Written as DNA, the CDR3 is TGTGCCAGCAGCTTAGGGACTAGCCCGTACCAAGAGACCCAGTACTTC. Translated, it gives CASSLGTSPYQETQYF.